The source of this T cell receptor (beta chain) is a study of T cell changes during pregnancy in multiple sclerosis. V lost 4 bases, J lost 10 bases, and 23 bases lay in between. Germline CDR1 SGHTS, CDR2 YDEGEE. This CDR3 contains 15 residues. Data came from immunoSEQ multiplex PCR; TCRdb stores just in-frame clones and leaves some out. The sample lists roughly 72,000 clones, 89% occurring once. The chain recombines TRBV5-8 with TRBJ1-2; D remains unclear. This specimen was peripheral blood, taken in the first trimester of pregnancy. This clonotype originated in a female donor in good health, enrolled as a control in a pregnancy study. Written as DNA, the CDR3 is TGTGCCAGCAGCGCCCTCGGAGGGAGTCTTGAGGACTACACCTTC. Encoded protein: CASSALGGSLEDYTF.